This T cell receptor (beta chain) was identified during a study of identical twins. Points from the study as a whole: Beta clonotypes that were abundant in cord blood contained fewer insertions, a pattern absent from memory repertoires. Zero-insertion results could be subject to partial confounding by invariant MAIT and iNKT cells.

The V gene end was trimmed by 6 bases and the J gene end by 3 bases; junction bases not matched to a gene: 5. Germline CDR1 reads DFQATT; CDR2 reads SNEGSKA (reference sequence). CDR3 length equals 13 residues. This clonotype was counted only a few times. Its antigen is currently unknown. TCRdb analysed the 5' RACE reads with MiXCR anew, one entry per CDR3 protein. The sample includes 650,000 to 750,000 distinct CDR3 sequences, 21% of them seen just once. The same data also went into a second study, on T cells expressing NK-cell markers. That work states: Out of eight donors sequenced, seven tested HCMV-seropositive and the remaining one seronegative. Dominant NKG2C+ clonotypes in 5 or 6 donors made up roughly 1.0-7.0% of CD8+ T cells.

The chain combines TRBV20-1 with TRBJ2-7, with 10 nucleotides matching TRBD1. Sequencing was carried out using PBMCs. The TCR comes from a woman aged 18-29 years in good health. The CDR3 is CSARTGGDYEQYF. CDR3 sequence (DNA): TGCAGTGCGCGGACAGGGGGGGACTACGAGCAGTACTTC.